The 12 T cell receptor beta chains reported below all come from one sample, sequenced in a study (dated by TCRdb to between 2015 and 2016). Receptor libraries were prepared by 5' RACE. Sequencing took place on an Illumina MiSeq. Starting from the raw public reads, TCRdb applied fastp trimming at Q25, assembled clones with MiXCR and retained in-frame beta chains. A single entry per CDR3 protein holds the most common genes and DNA from its merged rows. The sample contains 35,000 to 50,000 distinct CDR3 sequences, about a fifth of them found a single time. The ten largest clones represent about 4.5% of the sample. Tregs were isolated as CD4+CD25+CD127-/low cells. Sequencing used Tregs sorted from a lymph node. These receptors were taken from a female donor with breast cancer.

In its sample, this clonotype ranks as medium-sized. The CDR3 sequence: CAISDGGTAMDEQFF. The CDR3 DNA sequence: TGTGCCATCAGTGACGGGGGGACCGCTATGGATGAGCAGTTCTTC. This rearrangement joins TRBV10-3 to TRBJ2-1; 7 bases align to TRBD2. Losses at the gene ends were 3 bases for V and 8 bases for J; bases not matched to a gene: 10. This CDR3 region has 15 residues. Germline CDR1 ENHRY, CDR2 SYGVKD.

This clonotype came up a few times. The J gene is TRBJ2-2, the V gene TRBV9, with a weak D call TRBD2 (5 bases). The CDR3 spans 16 residues. Germline CDR1 is SGDLS and CDR2 is YYNGEE. V shed 0 bases and J shed 0 bases, with 9 bases lying between them. The CDR3 DNA is TGTGCCAGCAGCGTAGGAGGCGGGCCGAACACCGGGGAGCTGTTTTTT. Protein: CASSVGGGPNTGELFF.

The genes are TRBV6-6 and TRBJ1-1; 9 positions agree with TRBD1. CDR1 and CDR2 from the germline V gene are MNHNY and SVGAGI (reference sequence). The CDR3 runs to 22 residues. The V segment lost 0 bases and the J segment 0 bases; nucleotides outside the gene matches: 20. CDR3 DNA: TGTGCCAGCAGTTACTCAGTTGGGACAGGGAGAGGGACCGGCGGAATGAACACTGAAGCTTTCTTT. Amino acid sequence: CASSYSVGTGRGTGGMNTEAFF.

This clonotype was counted many times. This sequence joins TRBV4-2 and TRBJ2-1, with 11 bases fitting TRBD2. The CDR3 contains 18 residues. Germline CDR1 and CDR2: LGHNA and YNFKEQ. V shed 4 bases, J shed 0 bases, and the junction held 8 bases outside the gene matches. Here the CDR3 DNA reads TGTGCCAGCAGCCGGCTAGCGGGAGGCCTGAGCTCCTACAATGAGCAGTTCTTC. Protein product: CASSRLAGGLSSYNEQFF.

CDR3 coding DNA: TGCAGCGTGGGCAACAGTGAAAACTATGGCTACACCTTC. Translation gives CSVGNSENYGYTF. The chain uses TRBV29-1 and TRBJ1-2; D unresolved. The germline gives CDR1 SQVTM, CDR2 ANQGSEA. V was clipped by 6 bases and J by 2 bases, with 13 bases between them. CDR3 size: 13 residues.

This clonotype was observed many times. This CDR3 is CASSLEVSNTEAFF. The CDR3 DNA sequence: TGTGCCAGCAGCTTAGAGGTTTCGAACACTGAAGCTTTCTTT. The chain has TRBV7-2 and TRBJ1-1; D is unresolved. Germline V gene lookup returns CDR1 SGHTA and CDR2 FQGNSA. The CDR3 extends over 14 amino acids. Trimming took off 1 base at V and 1 base at J, with 7 bases between the two ends.

This clonotype was seen only a few times. Mismatch with germline at one junction end may stem from a read error. The chain employs TRBV12-3 or TRBV12-4 and TRBJ2-7, with 7 positions matching TRBD1. The CDR3 extends over 14 amino acids. The chain's CDR3 is CTSNGQDQSYEQYF. In nucleotides, the CDR3 is TGTACCAGCAATGGACAGGACCAATCCTACGAGCAGTACTTC.

About this clonotype itself: A much larger clone lies one base from this, so it may be a read error. The chain combines TRBV6-5 with TRBJ1-2; D possibly corresponds to TRBD1 (6 bases). Germline V CDR1 and CDR2: MNHEY, SVGAGI. This CDR3 is built from 12 residues. CDR3 loop: CASRSRGGGYAF. CDR3 sequence (DNA): TGTGCCAGCAGATCGCGAGGGGGTGGCTACGCCTTC.

Of note for this clonotype: Relative to the germline gene, one junction end is altered; a read error may explain this. The rearrangement uses TRBV20-1 and TRBJ1-5, with D maybe TRBD1 (5 bases). The germline CDR1 and CDR2 sequences are DFQATT and SNEGSKA (reference sequence). The CDR3 has 14 residues. CDR3 DNA: TGCAGTGCTAGGCCAGGGAATAGCAATCAGCCCCGGCATTTT. Translation: CSARPGNSNQPRHF.

This clonotype was seen ten or more times. The V gene is TRBV4-1, the J gene TRBJ2-2; D could derive from TRBD1 or TRBD2 (5 bases each). Germline CDR1 MGHRA, CDR2 YSYEKL. The length of the CDR3 is 14 residues. Trimming stripped 4 bases from V and 8 bases from J, with 14 bases between. Written as DNA, the CDR3 is TGCGCCAGCAGCCCCGGGGCAGGGCCTGGGGAGCTGTTTTTT. Translation: CASSPGAGPGELFF.

J is TRBJ2-1 and V is TRBV12-3 or TRBV12-4; D is ambiguous. CDR3 length: 16 amino acids. V lost 5 bases to trimming and J lost 3 bases, with 17 bases between them. Here the CDR3 reads CASSPPGFGDYNEQFF. The CDR3 nucleotides read TGTGCCAGCAGTCCACCCGGCTTTGGGGACTACAATGAGCAGTTCTTC.

This clonotype was seen only a few times. The rearrangement links TRBV20-1 to TRBJ1-1; D may be TRBD1 (5 bases). Germline-derived CDR1 and CDR2 are DFQATT and SNEGSKA (reference sequence). Deletions cut 0 bases from V and 5 bases from J, with 13 bases between. This CDR3 has 14 residues. As DNA, the CDR3 is TGCAGTGCTAGAGATCCCAGGGTGGGAACTGAAGCTTTCTTT. Translating it yields CSARDPRVGTEAFF.